The entry that follows covers one T cell receptor (beta chain) sequence. What it binds is unknown. The source of the sample is a study of cytomegalovirus exposure and HLA in healthy donors. Study observations and caveats: Most TCR beta V segments were productive about 87% or about 30% of the time in an earlier analysis.

PCR used 60 Vbeta primers and 13 Jbeta primers. Assay used: immunoSEQ multiplex PCR; TCRdb lists only in-frame clones, some missing. The sample consists of under 130,000 clones, 78% of them appearing once. The junction had 4 bases not matched to a gene; V was cut back by 5 bases and J by 4 bases. Germline V gives CDR1 LNHDA, CDR2 SQIVND (reference sequence). CDR3 length: 13 residues. The TCR comes from a male donor in good health and CMV-seronegative. What was sequenced was PBMCs. The chain recombines TRBV19 with TRBJ1-1; 7 bases line up with TRBD1. CDR3 coding DNA: TGTGCCAGTAGTGTGACAGGGTTCACTGAAGCTTTCTTT. Translation gives CASSVTGFTEAFF.